Detailed here is one TCR beta chain. The antigen remains unidentified. The CDR3 is 14 amino acids. V was shortened by 2 bases and J by 8 bases, with 12 bases between the two germline ends. CDR1 is MDHEN, CDR2 SYDVKM, per germline. This sample was included in a study of T cell responses to AZD1222 COVID-19 vaccine. Study-level findings and limits: Spike-specific TCR breadth and depth both grew after two AZD1222 doses. Variant regions that are unmutated are reportedly the target of nearly half of spike-specific TCRs.

Assay: immunoSEQ multiplex PCR; the TCRdb copy retains only in-frame clones and omits some. This repertoire shows about 140,000 clones, 84% found once; its top ten account for roughly 4.3%. This sample comprised peripheral blood, obtained on day 0 of AZD1222 vaccination. The TCR originated in an adult in good health. V is TRBV28 and J is TRBJ1-4; D is unresolved. Written as DNA, the CDR3 is TGTGCCAGCAGTTTACGTGGGGATTGGGAAAAACTGTTTTTT. Protein: CASSLRGDWEKLFF.